The 17 T cell receptor beta chains reported below all come from one sample, sequenced in a study of control samples from healthy donors and cancer patients. Here immunoSEQ multiplex PCR was the method, and the copy in TCRdb shows in-frame clones only, minus some. In the table there are 150,000 to 200,000 clones, about nine tenths of which are singletons. The material sequenced was blood. These receptors were taken from a woman aged 40 to 50 in good health.

The V call is TRBV19, the J call TRBJ1-1, with D possibly matching TRBD1 (6 bases). The CDR3 is 14 residues long. Germline V gene lookup returns CDR1 LNHDA and CDR2 SQIVND (reference sequence). V was clipped by 4 bases and J by 4 bases, with 13 bases between them. CDR3 bases: TGTGCCAGTAGTACCACAGGGAGACCCACTGAAGCTTTCTTT. It encodes CASSTTGRPTEAFF.

The V and J genes are TRBV7-3 and TRBJ2-1; D call uncertain. V lost 2 bases, J lost 1 base, and 12 bases lay in between. Per germline, CDR1 SGHTA and CDR2 FQGTGA. The CDR3 sequence is 16 residues long. For the CDR3, the DNA is TGTGCCAGCAGCTTATTGTCCGGGTCATCCTACAATGAGCAGTTCTTC. Protein product: CASSLLSGSSYNEQFF.

This sequence joins TRBV2 and TRBJ2-3; D remains ambiguous. The germline CDR1 and CDR2 sequences are SNHLY and FYNNEI. This CDR3 spans 12 amino acids. Deletions cut 6 bases from V and 4 bases from J, with 8 bases between. The CDR3 region is CASSDRADTQYF. The CDR3 DNA is TGTGCCAGCAGCGACCGAGCAGATACGCAGTATTTT.

This chain joins TRBV19 and TRBJ1-1; D might be TRBD1 (5 bases). Trimming removed 5 bases from V and 0 bases from J, with 13 bases in between. The germline CDR1 and CDR2 sequences are LNHDA and SQIVND (reference sequence). This CDR3 contains 15 residues. CDR3: CASSVAGPMNTEAFF. DNA for the CDR3: TGTGCCAGTAGTGTGGCAGGGCCTATGAACACTGAAGCTTTCTTT.

This chain connects TRBV10-1 to TRBJ1-5; no reliable D call. CDR3 size: 10 residues. Germline V gene sequence: CDR1 WNHNN, CDR2 SYGVQD (reference sequence). V was pared by 5 bases and J by 4 bases, with 0 bases between. The CDR3 DNA follows: TGCGCCAGCAGTAATCAGCCCCAGCATTTT. The encoded protein is CASSNQPQHF.

V and J are TRBV5-6 and TRBJ2-7; D is perhaps TRBD1 (5 bases). V was cut by 3 bases and J by 0 bases, with 19 bases left in between. CDR1 SGHDT and CDR2 YYEEEE come from the germline V gene. The CDR3 length is 17 residues. The CDR3 sequence is CASSSRTVQALSYEQYF. The CDR3, as DNA: TGTGCCAGCAGCTCCCGCACCGTACAGGCACTCTCCTACGAGCAGTACTTC.

V and J are TRBV4-1 and TRBJ1-4; 8 bases fit TRBD1. This CDR3 has 15 amino acids. Per germline, CDR1 MGHRA and CDR2 YSYEKL. The V segment lost 4 bases and the J segment 5 bases; nucleotides outside the gene matches: 6. CDR3 DNA sequence: TGCGCCAGCAGCCTGGGGCCAGGGGGCAATGAAAAACTGTTTTTT. This sequence encodes CASSLGPGGNEKLFF.

The rearrangement joins TRBV7-8 to TRBJ1-2; no reliable D call. Trimming cost V 1 base and J 8 bases, with 14 bases left between them. The CDR3 runs to 14 residues. CDR1 and CDR2 (germline): SGHVS, FQNEAQ. CDR3 loop: CASSLGRRGNGYTF. In DNA form, the CDR3 reads TGTGCCAGCAGCTTAGGGAGGCGGGGAAACGGCTACACCTTC.

V and J are TRBV7-6 and TRBJ2-2; the D gene is possibly TRBD1 (5 bases). Germline values: CDR1 SGHVS, CDR2 FNYEAQ. Deletions cut 1 base from V and 4 bases from J, with 10 bases between. The CDR3 has 15 amino acids. The CDR3 nucleotides are TGTGCCAGCAGCTTAGAGCAGGGATTCACCGGGGAGCTGTTTTTT. Translating gives CASSLEQGFTGELFF.

V is TRBV7-9 and J is TRBJ2-5; possibly TRBD1 or TRBD2 for D (6 bases each). This CDR3 region has 17 residues. V was clipped by 4 bases and J by 2 bases, with 20 bases between them. The germline V gene encodes CDR1 SEHNR and CDR2 FQNEAQ (reference sequence). CDR3 DNA: TGTGCCAGCAGCTACGGGATGGGGGGCTCAAGGCAAGAGACCCAGTACTTC. Protein product: CASSYGMGGSRQETQYF.

The V call is TRBV12-5, the J call TRBJ1-5; the match to TRBD1 covers 9 bases. There are 14 residues in the CDR3. Trimming cost V 5 bases and J 7 bases; bases outside gene matches: 6. Germline V gene lookup returns CDR1 LGHNT and CDR2 FRNRAP. CDR3 bases: TGTGCTAGTGGTACCACAGGGGGCGTACAGCCCCAGCATTTT. Protein: CASGTTGGVQPQHF.

This chain connects TRBV12-3 or TRBV12-4 to TRBJ1-6; D is unclear. This CDR3 comprises 12 residues. Trimming took off 6 bases at V and 10 bases at J, with 10 bases between the two ends. CDR3 in DNA: TGTGCCAGCAGGCTTAACGGATCACCCCTCCACTTT. Amino acid sequence: CASRLNGSPLHF.

The chain joins TRBV15 to TRBJ2-1, with 8 bases identical to TRBD1. The V segment lost 6 bases and the J segment 6 bases; nucleotides outside the gene matches: 10. Germline-derived CDR1 and CDR2 are LNHNV and YYDKDF (reference sequence). This CDR3 contains 15 residues. CDR3 region: CATREYRDRPNEQFF. The CDR3 DNA reads TGTGCCACCAGAGAGTACCGGGACAGGCCCAATGAGCAGTTCTTC.

The chain uses TRBV2 and TRBJ1-1; D unresolved. The germline CDR1 and CDR2 sequences are SNHLY and FYNNEI. The CDR3 totals 13 residues. Trimming removed 1 base at V and 2 bases at J, with 5 bases between. DNA of the CDR3: TGTGCCAGCAGTGAAGACGCTAACACTGAAGCTTTCTTT. Translation: CASSEDANTEAFF.

The chain links TRBV3-1 (or the pseudogene TRBV3-2) to TRBJ1-1; D unclear. Germline CDR1 reads LGHDT; CDR2 reads YNNKEL (reference sequence). CDR3 length: 16 residues. Trimming pared 5 bases from V and 3 bases from J, leaving 19 bases between. The CDR3 DNA follows: TGTGCCAGCAGCGAGGGATGGGGTGGTAGTGACACTGAAGCTTTCTTT. It translates to CASSEGWGGSDTEAFF.

This chain links TRBV5-1 with TRBJ2-7, with unresolved D. V was pared by 0 bases and J by 3 bases, with 10 bases between. The CDR3 runs to 14 residues. Germline V gene sequence: CDR1 SGHRS, CDR2 YFSETQ. In DNA, the CDR3 is TGCGCCAGCAGCTTGGGGATTTCAGACTACGAGCAGTACTTC. The encoded protein is CASSLGISDYEQYF.

V and J are TRBV7-7 and TRBJ2-5; 9 bases map to TRBD1. The CDR3 extends over 15 amino acids. Trimming at V came to 0 bases and at J to 4 bases, leaving 3 bases not matched to a gene. Germline V gives CDR1 SSHAT, CDR2 FNYEAQ (reference sequence). CDR3 region: CASSLATGGPETQYF. The DNA for the CDR3 is TGTGCCAGCAGCTTAGCTACAGGGGGCCCAGAGACCCAGTACTTC.